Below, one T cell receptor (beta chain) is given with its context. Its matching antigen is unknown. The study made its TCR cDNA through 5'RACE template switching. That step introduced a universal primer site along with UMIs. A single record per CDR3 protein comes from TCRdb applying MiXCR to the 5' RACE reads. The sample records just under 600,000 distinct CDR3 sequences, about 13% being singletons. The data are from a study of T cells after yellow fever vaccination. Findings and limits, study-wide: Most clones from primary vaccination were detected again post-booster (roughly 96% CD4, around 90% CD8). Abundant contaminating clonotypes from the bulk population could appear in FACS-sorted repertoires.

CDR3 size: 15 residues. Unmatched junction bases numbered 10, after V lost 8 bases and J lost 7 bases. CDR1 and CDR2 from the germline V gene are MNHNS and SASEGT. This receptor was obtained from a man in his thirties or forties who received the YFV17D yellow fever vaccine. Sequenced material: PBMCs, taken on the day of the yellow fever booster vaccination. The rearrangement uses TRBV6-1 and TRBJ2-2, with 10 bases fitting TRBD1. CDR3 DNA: TGTGCCAGCCGCTATGTGGGACAGGGGTTCGGGGAGCTGTTTTTT. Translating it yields CASRYVGQGFGELFF.